The sample holds one count of the clone carrying this TCR beta chain. The data originate from a study of blood T cell repertoires in COVID-19. TCRdb's copy holds only in-frame clones and misses some; the assay was immunoSEQ multiplex PCR. Among 200,000 to 250,000 clones listed, 70% to 90% were seen once. The germline gives CDR1 SGDLS, CDR2 YYNGEE. The CDR3 has 13 amino acids. The V end was cut by 2 bases, the J end by 2 bases, with 7 bases between. Sequencing was performed on PBMCs or T cells enriched from blood (not recorded which). This receptor was obtained from a middle-aged woman with acute COVID-19. The chain has TRBV9 and TRBJ2-5, with D tentatively TRBD1 (6 bases). The CDR3 DNA reads TGTGCCAGCAGCGTTGGACAGCAAGAGACCCAGTACTTC. Protein product: CASSVGQQETQYF.